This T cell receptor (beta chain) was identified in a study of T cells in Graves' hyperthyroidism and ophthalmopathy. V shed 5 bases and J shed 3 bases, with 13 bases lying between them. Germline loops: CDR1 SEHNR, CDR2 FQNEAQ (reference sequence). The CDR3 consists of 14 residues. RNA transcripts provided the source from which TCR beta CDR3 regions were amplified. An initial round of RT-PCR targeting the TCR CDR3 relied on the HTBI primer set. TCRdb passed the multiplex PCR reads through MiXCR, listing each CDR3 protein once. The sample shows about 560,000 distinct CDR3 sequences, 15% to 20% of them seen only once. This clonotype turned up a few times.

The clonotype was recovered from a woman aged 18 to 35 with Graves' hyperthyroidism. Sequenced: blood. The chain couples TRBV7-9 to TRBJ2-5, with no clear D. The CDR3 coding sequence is TGTGCCAGCAGCCCCCCCCCCTTGGAAGAGACCCAGTACTTC. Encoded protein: CASSPPPLEETQYF. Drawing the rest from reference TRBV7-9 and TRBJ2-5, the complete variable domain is DTGVSQNPRHKITKRGQNVTFRCDPISEHNRLYWYRQTLGQGPEFLTYFQNEAQLEKSRLLSDRFSAERPKGSFSTLEIQRTEQGDSAMYLCASSPPPLEETQYFGPGTRLLVL.